The clone carrying this T cell receptor beta chain occurred a few times. Its antigen is as yet unknown. This CDR3 is built from 13 residues. Germline-derived CDR1 and CDR2 are KGHSH and LQKENI. V trimming: 5 bases; J trimming: 9 bases; junction bases outside the gene matches: 7. Source study methods: Owing to the provision of junction-only sequences devoid of quality scores by immunoSEQ, filtering differed. The method was immunoSEQ multiplex PCR; TCRdb's version includes in-frame clones alone and lacks a portion of them. D and trimming come from the DNA, and the V and J calls and clone size come from that table. Of around 340,000 clones in the sample, 73% are singletons; the top ten hold roughly 10%. This specimen comes from a study of shared clonotypes between healthy human individuals. Study-wide points: Researchers found naive subsets generally carried larger estimated richness than memory subsets.

Donors comprised healthy HIV-negative adults lacking recent acute infections or vaccinations. The sequencing sample was made of memory CD4+ T cells sorted from blood. The subset was: CD45RA-negative fraction. The receptor's source is a man aged 30 to 39 in good health. The chain employs TRBV18 and TRBJ2-1, with 7 positions matching TRBD2. The CDR3 DNA reads as TGTGCCAGCTCAAGGGGCGGGAGAGGTGAGCAGTTCTTC. Protein product: CASSRGGRGEQFF.